These T cell receptor beta chains were read from a single sample in a study of blood T cells in healthy people across ages. TCRdb called the 5' RACE reads again in MiXCR, with one record for every CDR3 protein. The sample lists over 600,000 distinct CDR3 sequences; roughly 20% were seen once. The specimen sequenced was blood. The source is a man between 70 and 80 years old in good health. CDR3s include the opening cysteine and the closing phenylalanine or tryptophan. A D gene is named only where the DNA matches it firmly. Expanded clones get a size class; other rows say once, few or many, or leave the size out.

clone_size: few; j_call: TRBJ2-1; v_call: TRBV20-1; d_call: -; cdr3_aa: CSASGGETYNEQFF; cdr3_nt: TGCAGTGCTAGTGGCGGGGAAACCTACAATGAGCAGTTCTTC
clone_size: many; j_call: TRBJ2-1; v_call: TRBV15; d_call: -; cdr3_aa: CATSRRSGSEQFF; cdr3_nt: TGTGCCACCAGCAGACGCTCAGGTAGTGAGCAGTTCTTC
clone_size: -; j_call: TRBJ1-2; v_call: TRBV14; d_call: -; cdr3_aa: CASSQRGFDVGYTF; cdr3_nt: TGTGCCAGCAGCCAAAGGGGGTTTGACGTTGGCTACACCTTC
clone_size: many; j_call: TRBJ2-5; v_call: TRBV25-1; d_call: -; cdr3_aa: CASSEEGRYQETQYF; cdr3_nt: TGTGCCAGCAGTGAAGAGGGACGGTACCAAGAGACCCAGTACTTC
clone_size: -; j_call: TRBJ2-1; v_call: TRBV20-1; d_call: -; cdr3_aa: CSARETLGGSGDYNEQFF; cdr3_nt: TGCAGTGCTAGAGAGACGCTAGGGGGGAGTGGAGACTACAATGAGCAGTTCTTC
clone_size: -; j_call: TRBJ2-2; v_call: TRBV7-9; d_call: TRBD1; cdr3_aa: CASSLLDRDTGELFF; cdr3_nt: TGTGCCAGCAGCTTACTGGACAGGGACACCGGGGAGCTGTTTTTT
clone_size: few; j_call: TRBJ1-2; v_call: TRBV20-1; d_call: -; cdr3_aa: CSAEGGKDGYTF; cdr3_nt: TGCAGTGCCGAGGGAGGGAAGGACGGCTACACCTTC
clone_size: few; j_call: TRBJ2-2; v_call: TRBV29-1; d_call: TRBD2; cdr3_aa: CSVEAGGEVTGELFF; cdr3_nt: TGCAGCGTTGAGGCGGGAGGGGAAGTCACCGGGGAGCTGTTTTTT
clone_size: -; j_call: TRBJ2-3; v_call: TRBV4-1; d_call: TRBD2; cdr3_aa: CASSQARTSGRTNTQYF; cdr3_nt: TGCGCCAGCAGCCAAGCTCGAACTAGCGGGAGGACAAATACGCAGTATTTT
clone_size: -; j_call: TRBJ1-5; v_call: TRBV28; d_call: TRBD1; cdr3_aa: CASTTGSYSNQPQHF; cdr3_nt: TGTGCCAGCACGACAGGGTCCTATAGCAATCAGCCCCAGCATTTT
clone_size: many; j_call: TRBJ2-5; v_call: TRBV30; d_call: -; cdr3_aa: CAWSLLGTQYF; cdr3_nt: TGTGCCTGGAGTCTGCTCGGTACCCAGTACTTC
clone_size: few; j_call: TRBJ1-4; v_call: TRBV30; d_call: -; cdr3_aa: CAWSASASGEKLFF; cdr3_nt: TGTGCCTGGAGTGCGTCAGCCAGCGGTGAAAAACTGTTTTTT
clone_size: -; j_call: TRBJ1-2; v_call: TRBV20-1; d_call: -; cdr3_aa: CSASGVLRGYTF; cdr3_nt: TGCAGTGCTAGTGGGGTCCTTCGGGGCTACACCTTC
clone_size: few; j_call: TRBJ2-5; v_call: TRBV5-6; d_call: -; cdr3_aa: CAFSFGPKETQYF; cdr3_nt: TGTGCCTTCAGCTTTGGACCCAAAGAGACCCAGTACTTC
clone_size: -; j_call: TRBJ2-1; v_call: TRBV2; d_call: TRBD2; cdr3_aa: CASIREAGFSSYNEQFF; cdr3_nt: TGTGCCAGCATCAGAGAAGCGGGGTTCAGCTCCTACAATGAGCAGTTCTTC
clone_size: many; j_call: TRBJ2-7; v_call: TRBV28; d_call: -; cdr3_aa: CASTVGGSSSYEQYF; cdr3_nt: TGTGCCAGCACCGTTGGGGGTTCGAGCTCCTACGAGCAGTACTTC